This is a list of T cell receptor beta chains from one sample in a study of OX40 agonist ivuxolimab in advanced cancers. Here immunoSEQ multiplex PCR was the method, and the copy in TCRdb shows in-frame clones only, minus some. The data hold around 46,000 clones, with 84% observed a single time. Sequencing was performed on CD4+ or CD8+ T cells sorted from blood, taken in a trial of the OX40 agonist ivuxolimab. Receptors originate from an adult with an advanced solid tumor such as melanoma, head and neck, liver or kidney cancer. CDR3s include the opening cysteine and the closing phenylalanine or tryptophan. A D gene is named only where the DNA matches it firmly. Clone size is shown for a subset of rows, as once, few, many or a class of expanded clone.

TGTGCCAGCAGCCAAGGGGACGGAGCCTACGAGCAGTACTTC CASSQGDGAYEQYF - - TRBJ2-7 TRBV4-2
TGCGCCACCGGAGGGGCATTCGGTGGCTACACCTTC CATGGAFGGYTF - - TRBJ1-2 TRBV4-1
TGTGCCTGTTTACTCCTCAGCTCCTACGAGCAGTACTTC CACLLLSSYEQYF - - TRBJ2-7 TRBV30
TGTGCCAGCAGCTTCCGGACTGGAACCTACGAGCAGTACTTC CASSFRTGTYEQYF - - TRBJ2-7 TRBV9
TGTGCCAGTAGTATGGGGACTCCCTTAACCTACGAGCAGTACTTC CASSMGTPLTYEQYF few - TRBJ2-7 TRBV19
TGTGCCAGCAGTCCTTACTACGAGCAGTACTTC CASSPYYEQYF - - TRBJ2-7 TRBV2
TGTGCCAGCAGCGACAATGCTCGACAAAGTCGGGCCAACGTCCTGACTTTC CASSDNARQSRANVLTF - - TRBJ2-6 TRBV11-3
TGTGCCAGCAGCTCAGGAATGTGGAACACTGAAGCTTTCTTT CASSSGMWNTEAFF - - TRBJ1-1 TRBV11-2
TGTGCCAGCAGTTCGGACAGGCCTAACTATGGCTACACCTTC CASSSDRPNYGYTF once TRBD1 TRBJ1-2 TRBV28
TGTGCCAGCAGTTCATCAGAAAGACAGGCAGCTTACAATGAGCAGTTCTTC CASSSSERQAAYNEQFF once - TRBJ2-1 TRBV27
TGTGCCAGTAGTATAGATCCGGACAGGCACTCCAGTGTAGGCTATGGCTACACCTTC CASSIDPDRHSSVGYGYTF - TRBD1 TRBJ1-2 TRBV19
TGTGCCAGTAGTTATACTAACACTGAAGCTTTCTTT CASSYTNTEAFF - - TRBJ1-1 TRBV19
TGTGCCAGCAGCTTGACAGAGGGCCGGGTTGACTACGAGCAGTACTTC CASSLTEGRVDYEQYF - - TRBJ2-7 TRBV28
TGCAGCGTTGGACAGAACACTGAAGCTTTCTTT CSVGQNTEAFF - - TRBJ1-1 TRBV29-1
TGTGCCAGCAGACCTGGACAGGGGATCAACTATGGCTACACCTTC CASRPGQGINYGYTF - TRBD1 TRBJ1-2 TRBV6-6
TGTGCCAGCAGCGCCAACAGGGGCCCCCCCTACGAGCAGTACTTC CASSANRGPPYEQYF - TRBD1 TRBJ2-7 TRBV13
TGTGCCAGCATAGGGCGTCAAACCAGCACAGATACGCAGTATTTT CASIGRQTSTDTQYF - - TRBJ2-3 TRBV7-9
TGTGCCAGCAGCCAAGCAGAGAGGAGCGCAGAGAACACAGATACGCAGTATTTT CASSQAERSAENTDTQYF - - TRBJ2-3 TRBV14
TGTGCCAGCAGTTACACCCCACAGAACCTCTATGGCTACACCTTC CASSYTPQNLYGYTF many - TRBJ1-2 TRBV6-6
TGTGCCAGCAGCAAAGCTAGGCGGGGGACTAGCACAGATACGCAGTATTTT CASSKARRGTSTDTQYF - - TRBJ2-3 TRBV21-1
TGTGCCAGCAGTTATTGGCAGGGCCCCACAGATACGCAGTATTTT CASSYWQGPTDTQYF once - TRBJ2-3 TRBV6-5
TGTGCCAGCAGCGTAGGGCCCGGGAATGAGCAGTTCTTC CASSVGPGNEQFF - - TRBJ2-1 TRBV9
TGTGCCAGCACTTTTGGGACAGGGATGCGCGCTTTCTTT CASTFGTGMRAFF - TRBD1 TRBJ1-1 TRBV2
TGTGCCAGCCACCCGGCCGGCTCTGGGGCCAACGTCCTGACTTTC CASHPAGSGANVLTF - - TRBJ2-6 TRBV28
TGTGCCAGCAGCCTAGAGACTAGCGGGGCCTACGAGCAGTACTTC CASSLETSGAYEQYF - TRBD2 TRBJ2-7 TRBV7-6
TGCGCCAGCAGTCCTGGACCCCGAGATACGCAGTATTTT CASSPGPRDTQYF - - TRBJ2-3 TRBV10-1
TGCGCCAGCAGCCAAAGACAGGGGACTAATGAAAAACTGTTTTTT CASSQRQGTNEKLFF once TRBD1 TRBJ1-4 TRBV4-1
TGCGCCAGCAGCTTGGCCAGTGGGGCGGGGGGCGGAGATACGCAGTATTTT CASSLASGAGGGDTQYF once TRBD2 TRBJ2-3 TRBV5-1
TGTGCCAGCAGTTCGCAAATCGAGAGCTCCTACAATGAGCAGTTCTTC CASSSQIESSYNEQFF - - TRBJ2-1 TRBV7-9
TGTGCCAGCAGTATGGTTTTTGAGGGTTTTGAGTACAATGAGCAGTTCTTC CASSMVFEGFEYNEQFF - - TRBJ2-1 TRBV25-1
TGTGCCAGCAGTATACTAGACACCGGGGAGCTGTTTTTT CASSILDTGELFF - - TRBJ2-2 TRBV28
TGTGCCAGTAGTATTGAGACTAGCGAGGGGACCCAGTACTTC CASSIETSEGTQYF many TRBD2 TRBJ2-5 TRBV19
TGTGCCAGCAGTGTGTTAGCGGGGCTCGACGAGCAGTACTTC CASSVLAGLDEQYF medium-sized TRBD2 TRBJ2-7 TRBV6-1
TGTGCCAGCAGCGTTCCTAGCGGCGAAAGCTACGAGCAGTACTTC CASSVPSGESYEQYF once TRBD2 TRBJ2-7 TRBV7-9
TGCGCCAGCAGCCAAGACCCAGGGGGGAACACTGAAGCTTTCTTT CASSQDPGGNTEAFF - TRBD1 TRBJ1-1 TRBV4-1
TGTGCCAGCATTAACAACACTGAAGCTTTCTTT CASINNTEAFF - - TRBJ1-1 TRBV6-5
TGTGCCAGCAGCTTAACAGGGGGGGCGACTGAAGCTTTCTTT CASSLTGGATEAFF once TRBD1 TRBJ1-1 TRBV6-5